Reported below is one T cell receptor beta chain. Its target is unknown. This record belongs to a study of Tregs in tolerant kidney transplant recipients. The assay was immunoSEQ multiplex PCR, and TCRdb's table has in-frame clones only and misses some. The sample holds some 110,000 clones, 85% to 95% seen once. Broader study findings: Findings come from small patient numbers and require larger validation. Biological reproducibility was not directly addressed, but technical replication error appeared minimal.

The CDR3 has 15 amino acids. The V segment lost 2 bases and the J segment 2 bases; nucleotides outside the gene matches: 7. The germline V gene encodes CDR1 SGDLS and CDR2 YYNGEE. Sequencing used CD4+ T cells from blood. The chain is built from TRBV9 and TRBJ2-7; TRBD1 matches 7 bases. This TCR was sampled from a human donor in good health. The CDR3 reads CASSVMPGQTYEQYF. CDR3 bases: TGTGCCAGCAGCGTCATGCCGGGACAGACCTACGAGCAGTACTTC.